This T cell receptor beta chain was found in a study of shared clonotypes between healthy human individuals. On this clone: Other DNA sequences of this sample code for an identical CDR3.

This CDR3 is 11 amino acids long. V was clipped by 0 bases and J by 5 bases, with 3 bases between them. Germline CDR1 SGHNT, CDR2 YYREEE (reference sequence). Sequenced by immunoSEQ multiplex PCR; TCRdb stores in-frame clones only, minus some. The sample lists roughly 1,500,000 clones; approximately 98.5% were seen once. This receptor was identified in a man in his thirties or forties in good health. The V and J genes are TRBV5-4 and TRBJ2-7; the D is unclear. Sequenced input: naive CD4+ T cells sorted from blood. Subset reported: CD45RA+ positively selected. In nucleotides, the CDR3 is TGTGCCAGCAGCTTGGGCCACGAGCAGTACTTC. Residues: CASSLGHEQYF.